This T cell receptor (beta chain) was retrieved from a study of spatial heterogeneity in lung cancer. In the study overall: TCR transcript counts in tumor regions correlated strongly with a T cell module score from matched bulk RNA-seq.

Trimming removed 3 bases at V and 9 bases at J, with 15 bases between. Germline assignment: CDR1 SEHNR and CDR2 FQNEAQ (reference sequence). CDR3 length: 14 amino acids. General study findings and limits: Tumor mutation counts were tracked by expanded intratumoral alpha and beta TCR counts.

Time point: sample taken at primary tumor resection. Donation came from about 72 patients with untreated early-stage non-small cell lung cancer. Whole RNA from tumor, nontumor lung or frozen PBMC was sequenced unsorted. TCRdb redid the calling of the 5' RACE reads with MiXCR, one entry per CDR3 protein. The sample has more than 10,000 distinct CDR3 sequences, approximately 12% seen once. This clonotype is medium-sized (0.01 to 0.1%) within its sample. The antigen is undetermined. This chain uses TRBV7-9 with TRBJ1-5; D is possibly TRBD1 (5 bases). This receptor was obtained from a female donor with early-stage non-small cell lung cancer. The material sequenced was lung tumor tissue, taken at surgery. The CDR3 sequence: CASSFGQGLGPQHF. Here the CDR3 DNA reads TGTGCCAGCAGCTTTGGTCAGGGTTTAGGGCCCCAGCATTTT.